Listed below are T cell receptor beta chains from one sample, sequenced in a study of a mutant IDH1 vaccine in newly diagnosed glioma. No antigen has been assigned to these receptors. Profiling relied on immunoSEQ multiplex PCR, and the TCRdb table lists in-frame clones only, not all of them. The sample lists roughly 54,000 clones; around 81% were seen once. The sample consisted of PBMCs, taken from a glioma patient whose treatment included an IDH1 peptide vaccine. These receptor sequences come from a man in his thirties or forties with glioma. CDR3s include the opening cysteine and the closing phenylalanine or tryptophan. D genes are given only for firm matches. Clone sizes are given selectively: once, few, many, or a class where the clone is expanded.

V: TRBV5-1; D: .; size: .; J: TRBJ2-2; CDR3: CASSSQGNTGELFF; DNA: TGCGCCAGCAGCTCCCAGGGAAACACCGGGGAGCTGTTTTTT
V: TRBV6-1; D: .; size: .; J: TRBJ1-1; CDR3: CASSEDARDTEAFF; DNA: TGTGCCAGCAGTGAAGATGCTAGGGACACTGAAGCTTTCTTT
V: TRBV28; D: .; size: .; J: TRBJ1-4; CDR3: CASTESYAGNEKLFF; DNA: TGTGCCAGCACCGAATCTTACGCGGGAAATGAAAAACTGTTTTTT
V: TRBV7-7; D: TRBD1; size: .; J: TRBJ2-7; CDR3: CASSLVARDRIMKAVYEQYF; DNA: TGTGCCAGCAGCTTAGTGGCTAGGGACAGGATAATGAAGGCCGTCTACGAGCAGTACTTC
V: TRBV18; D: TRBD1; size: .; J: TRBJ1-4; CDR3: CASSPLGTVNNEKLFF; DNA: TGTGCCAGCTCACCACTAGGGACAGTTAATAATGAAAAACTGTTTTTT
V: TRBV11-2; D: .; size: .; J: TRBJ1-1; CDR3: CASSLAGSPGTEAFF; DNA: TGTGCCAGCAGCTTAGCGGGTTCCCCGGGCACTGAAGCTTTCTTT
V: TRBV7-9; D: .; size: .; J: TRBJ1-4; CDR3: CASSPGVTNEKLFF; DNA: TGTGCCAGCAGCCCAGGGGTAACTAATGAAAAACTGTTTTTT
V: TRBV27; D: TRBD1; size: .; J: TRBJ1-2; CDR3: CASRSRQGDSSGYTF; DNA: TGTGCCAGCAGATCCCGACAGGGGGATTCTTCTGGCTACACCTTC
V: TRBV2; D: .; size: .; J: TRBJ2-1; CDR3: CASSGGRYNEQFF; DNA: TGTGCCAGCAGTGGTGGTAGGTACAATGAGCAGTTCTTC
V: TRBV18; D: TRBD1; size: .; J: TRBJ2-2; CDR3: CASSPRRTGNTGELFF; DNA: TGTGCCAGCTCACCACGTAGGACAGGGAACACCGGGGAGCTGTTTTTT
V: TRBV20-1; D: .; size: .; J: TRBJ1-2; CDR3: CSARVDKSYTF; DNA: TGCAGTGCTAGAGTAGATAAGAGCTACACCTTC
V: TRBV14; D: .; size: .; J: TRBJ2-1; CDR3: CASSQVWRGRYNEQFF; DNA: TGTGCCAGCAGCCAAGTTTGGAGGGGACGGTACAATGAGCAGTTCTTC
V: TRBV7-6; D: .; size: .; J: TRBJ1-1; CDR3: CASSLEQHPEAFF; DNA: TGTGCCAGCAGCTTAGAACAACATCCTGAAGCTTTCTTT
V: TRBV13; D: .; size: once; J: TRBJ1-5; CDR3: CASSLRPGNQPQHF; DNA: TGTGCCAGCAGCCTTCGACCGGGAAATCAGCCCCAGCATTTT
V: TRBV5-4; D: TRBD1; size: .; J: TRBJ1-1; CDR3: CASSLGGTGPLNTEAFF; DNA: TGTGCCAGCAGCTTGGGGGGGACAGGGCCCTTGAACACTGAAGCTTTCTTT
V: TRBV29-1; D: TRBD2; size: .; J: TRBJ2-7; CDR3: CSVRRPPELAAWGYEQYF; DNA: TGCAGCGTACGAAGGCCCCCCGAGCTAGCGGCATGGGGGTACGAGCAGTACTTC
V: TRBV4-1; D: .; size: .; J: TRBJ1-6; CDR3: CASSQDQGSSYNSPLHF; DNA: TGCGCCAGCAGCCAAGATCAGGGAAGCTCCTATAATTCACCCCTCCACTTT
V: TRBV5-8; D: .; size: .; J: TRBJ2-7; CDR3: CASSSQGPSYEQYF; DNA: TGTGCCAGCAGTTCGCAGGGACCTTCCTACGAGCAGTACTTC
V: TRBV18; D: .; size: .; J: TRBJ1-3; CDR3: CASSPRGASSGNTIYF; DNA: TGTGCCAGCTCACCAAGGGGGGCCTCCTCTGGAAACACCATATATTTT
V: TRBV5-4; D: TRBD1; size: .; J: TRBJ2-7; CDR3: CASSLGTGREQYF; DNA: TGTGCCAGCAGCTTGGGGACAGGGCGCGAGCAGTACTTC
V: TRBV19; D: .; size: .; J: TRBJ2-1; CDR3: CASSRGSSTYNEQFF; DNA: TGTGCCAGTAGTAGGGGTTCGTCGACATACAATGAGCAGTTCTTC
V: TRBV25-1; D: .; size: .; J: TRBJ2-7; CDR3: CASSWGLQGTYEQYF; DNA: TGTGCCAGCAGTTGGGGTTTGCAGGGGACCTACGAGCAGTACTTC
V: TRBV6-1; D: TRBD2; size: .; J: TRBJ2-2; CDR3: CASSEPGLASGELFF; DNA: TGTGCCAGCAGTGAACCGGGACTAGCTTCCGGGGAGCTGTTTTTT
V: TRBV28; D: .; size: .; J: TRBJ2-7; CDR3: CASSSPQGGRYEQYF; DNA: TGTGCCAGCAGTTCGCCTCAGGGGGGTAGGTACGAGCAGTACTTC
V: TRBV5-8; D: .; size: .; J: TRBJ1-5; CDR3: CASSPGALSNQPQHF; DNA: TGTGCCAGCAGCCCGGGAGCCCTTAGCAATCAGCCCCAGCATTTT
V: TRBV6-6; D: TRBD1; size: few; J: TRBJ1-4; CDR3: CASSSHRDSGEKLFF; DNA: TGTGCCAGCAGTTCCCACCGGGACAGCGGTGAAAAACTGTTTTTT
V: TRBV10-3; D: .; size: .; J: TRBJ1-5; CDR3: CAISAGDSNQPQHF; DNA: TGTGCCATCAGCGCAGGGGATAGCAATCAGCCCCAGCATTTT
V: TRBV2; D: TRBD2; size: .; J: TRBJ2-7; CDR3: CASSEASGSYEQYF; DNA: TGTGCCAGCAGTGAAGCTAGCGGGAGCTACGAGCAGTACTTC
V: TRBV28; D: TRBD2; size: .; J: TRBJ2-7; CDR3: CASRRDPGLAYEQYF; DNA: TGTGCCAGCAGGAGAGATCCGGGACTAGCTTACGAGCAGTACTTC
V: TRBV19; D: .; size: .; J: TRBJ2-3; CDR3: CASSMYFSIAGAGRDTQYF; DNA: TGTGCCAGTAGTATGTATTTTTCTATTGCGGGGGCAGGGAGAGATACGCAGTATTTT
V: TRBV29-1; D: .; size: few; J: TRBJ1-1; CDR3: CSVVKVTEAFF; DNA: TGCAGCGTTGTAAAGGTCACTGAAGCTTTCTTT
V: TRBV5-1; D: .; size: .; J: TRBJ2-7; CDR3: CASSLGQPLGNEQYF; DNA: TGCGCCAGCAGCTTGGGCCAGCCTTTGGGGAACGAGCAGTACTTC
V: TRBV5-1; D: TRBD1; size: .; J: TRBJ2-7; CDR3: CASSWGDRGYEQYF; DNA: TGCGCCAGCAGCTGGGGAGACAGGGGGTACGAGCAGTACTTC
V: TRBV9; D: .; size: .; J: TRBJ1-1; CDR3: CASSVEPGRNTEAFF; DNA: TGTGCCAGCAGCGTAGAACCCGGACGGAACACTGAAGCTTTCTTT
V: TRBV29-1; D: .; size: .; J: TRBJ1-2; CDR3: CSVVWGQGNGYTF; DNA: TGCAGCGTTGTTTGGGGGCAGGGCAACGGCTACACCTTC
V: TRBV15; D: .; size: .; J: TRBJ2-7; CDR3: CATSRERAISYEQYF; DNA: TGTGCCACCAGCAGAGAAAGGGCCATCTCCTACGAGCAGTACTTC
V: TRBV2; D: .; size: .; J: TRBJ1-1; CDR3: CASSPLRAPNTEAFF; DNA: TGTGCCAGCAGCCCCCTTCGGGCCCCGAACACTGAAGCTTTCTTT
V: TRBV6-5; D: .; size: .; J: TRBJ1-1; CDR3: CASSTGPEAFF; DNA: TGTGCCAGCAGTACAGGGCCTGAAGCTTTCTTT
V: TRBV15; D: .; size: .; J: TRBJ2-4; CDR3: CATSRDSAAKNIQYF; DNA: TGTGCCACCAGCAGGGACAGTGCCGCCAAAAACATTCAGTACTTC
V: TRBV28; D: .; size: few; J: TRBJ1-5; CDR3: CASSLVRDNQPQHF; DNA: TGTGCCAGCAGTTTGGTAAGAGATAATCAGCCCCAGCATTTT
V: TRBV7-9; D: .; size: few; J: TRBJ1-2; CDR3: CASSTSAGNYGYTF; DNA: TGTGCCAGCAGCACAAGCGCAGGGAACTATGGCTACACCTTC
V: TRBV5-1; D: .; size: .; J: TRBJ2-2; CDR3: CASTLDRTNTGELFF; DNA: TGCGCCAGTACACTGGACAGAACGAACACCGGGGAGCTGTTTTTT
V: TRBV25-1; D: .; size: .; J: TRBJ1-1; CDR3: CASSGFAGSGEAFF; DNA: TGTGCCAGCAGTGGATTTGCGGGGTCGGGTGAAGCTTTCTTT
V: TRBV6-4; D: .; size: once; J: TRBJ2-5; CDR3: CASSQAETQYF; DNA: TGTGCCAGCTCTCAAGCAGAGACCCAGTACTTC
V: TRBV7-9; D: TRBD1; size: .; J: TRBJ2-4; CDR3: CASSFPGQGAGDIQYF; DNA: TGTGCCAGCAGCTTCCCGGGACAGGGGGCGGGTGACATTCAGTACTTC
V: TRBV7-2; D: TRBD1; size: .; J: TRBJ1-5; CDR3: CASSPGTVSNQPQHF; DNA: TGTGCCAGCAGCCCAGGGACAGTTAGCAATCAGCCCCAGCATTTT
V: TRBV4-1; D: .; size: once; J: TRBJ2-3; CDR3: CASSHLIGVGGTDTQYF; DNA: TGCGCCAGCAGCCACTTAATTGGGGTGGGGGGCACAGATACGCAGTATTTT
V: TRBV4-1; D: .; size: .; J: TRBJ1-1; CDR3: CASSQGVSTEAFF; DNA: TGCGCCAGCAGCCAAGGGGTGAGCACTGAAGCTTTCTTT
V: TRBV6-6; D: TRBD2; size: .; J: TRBJ2-7; CDR3: CASRYSGAYEQYF; DNA: TGTGCCAGCAGATATAGCGGGGCCTACGAGCAGTACTTC
V: TRBV28; D: .; size: .; J: TRBJ2-7; CDR3: CASSLPPPGYEQYF; DNA: TGTGCCAGCAGTTTACCGCCCCCGGGTTACGAGCAGTACTTC
V: TRBV2; D: .; size: .; J: TRBJ1-5; CDR3: CASHPGSMEQSAQHF; DNA: TGTGCCAGCCACCCCGGGAGTATGGAGCAATCAGCCCAGCATTTT
V: TRBV28; D: .; size: .; J: TRBJ2-2; CDR3: CASSFGGRVGPGELFF; DNA: TGTGCCAGCAGTTTCGGCGGCAGGGTCGGACCCGGGGAGCTGTTTTTT
V: TRBV27; D: TRBD1; size: once; J: TRBJ1-1; CDR3: CASSFGTGDTEAFF; DNA: TGTGCCAGCAGTTTCGGGACAGGGGACACTGAAGCTTTCTTT
V: TRBV4-1; D: .; size: .; J: TRBJ2-2; CDR3: CASSHYGQNTGELFF; DNA: TGCGCCAGCAGCCATTATGGACAGAACACCGGGGAGCTGTTTTTT
V: TRBV21-1; D: .; size: .; J: TRBJ2-1; CDR3: CASSAPRVRGKFF; DNA: TGTGCCAGCAGCGCCCCCCGAGTCAGGGGTAAGTTCTTC
V: TRBV7-7; D: .; size: .; J: TRBJ2-2; CDR3: CASSLIGLTGELFF; DNA: TGTGCCAGCAGCTTGATTGGGCTTACCGGGGAGCTGTTTTTT
V: TRBV6-6; D: TRBD1; size: few; J: TRBJ1-4; CDR3: CASGDRGNEKLFF; DNA: TGTGCCAGCGGAGACAGGGGGAATGAAAAACTGTTTTTT
V: TRBV7-2; D: .; size: .; J: TRBJ1-3; CDR3: CASSPRQDSSSGNTIYF; DNA: TGTGCCAGCAGCCCCCGACAGGACTCGAGCTCTGGAAACACCATATATTTT
V: TRBV27; D: TRBD1; size: .; J: TRBJ1-5; CDR3: CASSGLTGRDQPQHF; DNA: TGTGCCAGCAGTGGCCTGACAGGGAGGGATCAGCCCCAGCATTTT
V: TRBV19; D: .; size: .; J: TRBJ2-5; CDR3: CASSIIGMGVTQYF; DNA: TGTGCCAGTAGTATAATAGGCATGGGGGTGACCCAGTACTTC